The 11 T cell receptor beta chains below come from one sample, sequenced in a study of blood T cell repertoires in COVID-19 (dated by TCRdb to the early 2020s). The library was obtained by the immunoSEQ multiplex PCR assay. The clones in this table, taken by TCRdb from immuneACCESS, are in-frame only. Not every clone is retained; where verified, under half of the shortfall comes from an unresolved V gene, and the cause of the rest is unknown. The sample has 55,000 to 80,000 clones on record, around 83% of them singletons. The top ten hold 5% to 6.5% of the sample. Material: peripheral blood. Receptors originate from a man aged 50-60 years with active COVID-19.

This clone was seen a handful of times. This rearrangement joins TRBV27 to TRBJ2-2, with D possibly matching TRBD2 (6 bases). This CDR3 has 14 residues. Per the germline V gene, CDR1 is MNHEY and CDR2 is SMNVEV (reference sequence). V gave up 3 bases and J gave up 3 bases, with 8 bases separating them. The CDR3 sequence: CASSFERDTGELFF. In DNA form, the CDR3 reads TGTGCCAGCAGTTTTGAGCGGGACACCGGGGAGCTGTTTTTT.

The rearrangement uses TRBV11-3 and TRBJ2-7; the match to TRBD2 covers 10 bases. J lost 9 bases, V lost 2 bases, and 4 bases had no gene match. The length of the CDR3 is 13 residues. The V gene's germline CDR1 is SGHNT and CDR2 YENEEA. CDR3 amino acids: CASSLSGREVQYF. CDR3 sequence (DNA): TGTGCCAGCAGCTTAAGCGGGAGGGAAGTGCAGTACTTC.

This clone was counted between two and nine times. The chain couples TRBV6-4 to TRBJ2-5, with TRBD2 matching over 9 bases. The CDR3 is made up of 13 amino acids. J was trimmed by 5 bases and V by 3 bases; bases with no gene match: 1. CDR1 is MRHNA, CDR2 SNTAGT, per germline. The CDR3 DNA reads TGTGCCAGCAGTGAGCGGGGGGGCGAGACCCAGTACTTC. As protein: CASSERGGETQYF.

The chain recombines TRBV27 with TRBJ2-6, with 8 bases that match TRBD1. V gave up 4 bases and J gave up 2 bases; unmatched junction bases: 7. The CDR3 sequence is 17 residues long. Germline V CDR1 and CDR2: MNHEY, SMNVEV (reference sequence). As DNA, the CDR3 is TGTGCCAGCAGTTCCCGGACAGGGACCACTGGGGCCAACGTCCTGACTTTC. This gives the protein CASSSRTGTTGANVLTF.

This clone was seen a few times. The genes are TRBV27 and TRBJ2-1; no reliable D call. V was shortened by 4 bases and J by 5 bases, with 12 bases between the two germline ends. From germline, CDR1 is MNHEY and CDR2 SMNVEV (reference sequence). The CDR3 is 14 residues long. CDR3 DNA: TGTGCCAGCAGTTCCCGTCTGGAGCACAATGAGCAGTTCTTC. Residues: CASSSRLEHNEQFF.

V usage is TRBV3-1 (or the pseudogene TRBV3-2) and J usage is TRBJ2-1; 13 nucleotides line up with TRBD2. Per the germline V gene, CDR1 is LGHDT and CDR2 is YNNKEL (reference sequence). J gave up 10 bases and V 3 bases, and 12 bases lay outside the gene matches. The CDR3 is made up of 17 amino acids. The CDR3 region is CASSQNHGLAGVPEQFF. The CDR3 DNA reads as TGTGCCAGCAGCCAGAATCATGGACTAGCGGGGGTGCCGGAGCAGTTCTTC.

The CDR3 loop is CASGLVGGDYGYTF. In DNA, the CDR3 is TGTGCTAGTGGTTTGGTCGGGGGGGACTATGGCTACACCTTC. V and J are TRBV12-5 and TRBJ1-2, with a possible D match to TRBD1 (5 bases). The CDR3 sequence is 14 residues long. V gave up 0 bases and J gave up 3 bases, with 8 bases separating them. From germline, CDR1 is LGHNT and CDR2 FRNRAP.

This clone has more than one count but fewer than ten. J is TRBJ2-2 and V is TRBV14, with D tentatively TRBD1 (6 bases). Germline lookup yields CDR1 SGHDN and CDR2 FVKESK. The V end lost 0 bases, the J end lost 7 bases, and 15 bases lay between the germline ends. The CDR3 is made up of 16 amino acids. As DNA, the CDR3 is TGTGCCAGCAGCCAAGATGGGTGGGGGCAGCACGGGGAGCTGTTTTTT. As protein: CASSQDGWGQHGELFF.

The V gene is TRBV19, the J gene TRBJ2-5; 9 bases map to TRBD1. Germline CDR1 LNHDA, CDR2 SQIVND (reference sequence). The CDR3 consists of 16 residues. The junction had 9 bases not matched to a gene; V was cut back by 2 bases and J by 5 bases. The CDR3 DNA reads TGTGCCAGTAGTATAACTACAGGGGGCCGTTTGGAGACCCAGTACTTC. Its protein product is CASSITTGGRLETQYF.

Comment on this clone: Additional DNA sequences in this sample encode the identical CDR3. V is TRBV28 and J is TRBJ1-2; TRBD1 is a possible D gene (5 bases). Looked up from germline, CDR1 is MDHEN and CDR2 is SYDVKM. The CDR3 runs 12 residues. Trimming removed 5 bases at V and 5 bases at J, with 9 bases between. The CDR3 nucleotides read TGTGCCAGCAGTCGGGGGTTGTATGGCTACACCTTC. As protein: CASSRGLYGYTF.

The V call is TRBV11-2, the J call TRBJ2-7; the match to TRBD1 covers 8 bases. After removal of 5 bases from V and 2 bases from J, the junction contained 5 bases not matched to a gene. Germline V lookup: CDR1 SGHAT, CDR2 FQNNGV. The CDR3 loop spans 14 amino acids. CDR3 loop: CASSPRDRPYEQYF. CDR3 coding DNA: TGTGCCAGCAGCCCCCGGGACAGGCCCTACGAGCAGTACTTC.